This TCR beta chain came from a study of tissue T cells after allogeneic stem cell transplantation. Only a few counts were recorded for this clone. The genes are named according to mouse. The read terminates 1 residue ahead of where the CDR3 ends, so the germline J gene completes it. Time point reported: mouse harvest day 14 after allogeneic transplant. The graft held 10^6 splenic CD5+ T cells and 10^7 T-cell-depleted bone marrow cells. Germline CDR1 reads LGHDT; CDR2 reads YNNKQL (reference sequence). The CDR3 extends over 11 amino acids. Between the trimmed V and J ends, which lost 3 bases and 7 bases, there was a span of 7 bases. Assay: immunoSEQ multiplex PCR; the TCRdb copy retains only in-frame clones and omits some. Among about 2,000 clones, roughly half were seen once, and the ten largest hold roughly 31%.

The sequencing sample was made of gut tissue. V usage is TRBV4 and J usage is TRBJ2-7; D is uncertain. The source of this sequence is a female BALB/c mouse given C57BL/6 T cells with graft-versus-host disease after an allogeneic hematopoietic cell transplant. The CDR3 DNA, read in part, is TGTGCCAGCAGCTACCTCTTGGAACAGTAC. Protein sequence: CASSYLLEQY. The complete CDR3 sequence is CASSYLLEQYF.